This T cell receptor beta chain was captured in a study of OX40 agonist ivuxolimab in advanced cancers. Study background: Hepatocellular carcinoma, melanoma, renal cell or head and neck cancer occurred in dose-escalation patients.

With respect to this clone: Its antigen is as yet unknown.

Whole-study findings and limits: At 0.1 to 3.0 mg/kg, clonal expansion of CD4+ and CD8+ blood T cells had occurred by week 6. Compared with CD4+, CD8+ T cells on average had more expanded clones.

Method: immunoSEQ multiplex PCR; TCRdb's copy keeps in-frame clones and lacks some. The sample records some 150,000 clones, 93% being singletons. Sequenced material: CD4+ or CD8+ T cells sorted from blood, taken in a trial of the OX40 agonist ivuxolimab. This TCR was sampled from an adult with an advanced solid tumor such as melanoma, head and neck, liver or kidney cancer.

The CDR3 nucleotides are TGTGCCATCAGCCCCGGACAGTTGAACACTGAAGCTTTCTTT. Its protein is CAISPGQLNTEAFF. The V call is TRBV10-3, the J call TRBJ1-1; D may be TRBD1 (6 bases). Per the germline V gene, CDR1 is ENHRY and CDR2 is SYGVKD. The germline V and J ends were trimmed by 6 bases and 0 bases, with 11 bases remaining between them. The CDR3 consists of 14 residues.